This TCR beta chain was obtained from a study of blood T cell repertoires in COVID-19. Study background: COVID-19 samples from acute and convalescent phases originated in the United States, Italy and Spain. PBMCs, B-cell-depleted T cells, or T cells were the source of the cDNA or gDNA that made up the material.

In the authors' methods: It was from reference gene primer amplification that nucleated cell counts were estimated. Assay: immunoSEQ multiplex PCR; the TCRdb copy retains only in-frame clones and omits some. V and J calls and clone size follow that table, whereas D and trimming were derived from the DNA. The sample has tens of thousands of clones; around 86% are singletons. Germline V gene data show CDR1 as GTSNPN and CDR2 as SVGIG (reference sequence). The CDR3 contains 14 residues. The ends were cut back, 4 bases at V and 4 bases at J, with 17 bases in the middle. The sequence was collected from a woman at least 80 years old with acute or convalescent COVID-19. Sequenced sample: peripheral blood. The gene calls are TRBV30 and TRBJ2-7; tentative D call: TRBD2 (6 bases). The CDR3 region is CAWIRAGSGYEQYF. The CDR3 nucleotides read TGTGCCTGGATCCGGGCCGGGAGTGGGTACGAGCAGTACTTC.